The entry below gives a single TCR beta chain sequence along with its context. What it binds is unknown. Clones were read by immunoSEQ multiplex PCR, and TCRdb kept only the in-frame ones, dropping some. The sample lists 150,000 to 200,000 clones, approximately 93% occurring once. This sample is drawn from a study of T cell responses to AZD1222 COVID-19 vaccine. Overall study results and limits: Among the donors, most were white British and more were female, and clonal diversity was possibly underestimated. Nearly half of the spike-specific TCRs reportedly recognize variant regions that carry no mutations. Just a handful of AZD1222 recipients tested seropositive at baseline.

CDR3 length: 15 residues. In germline, CDR1 is MNHEY, CDR2 SMNVEV (reference sequence). Trimming stripped 3 bases from V and 3 bases from J, with 14 bases between. The chain combines TRBV27 with TRBJ1-2; D perhaps matches TRBD1 (5 bases). The sample in question was peripheral blood, obtained on day 0 of AZD1222 vaccination. This TCR was recovered from an adult in good health. CDR3 region: CASSFIRGYDYGYTF. The CDR3 nucleotides are TGTGCCAGCAGTTTTATCCGGGGGTATGACTATGGCTACACCTTC.